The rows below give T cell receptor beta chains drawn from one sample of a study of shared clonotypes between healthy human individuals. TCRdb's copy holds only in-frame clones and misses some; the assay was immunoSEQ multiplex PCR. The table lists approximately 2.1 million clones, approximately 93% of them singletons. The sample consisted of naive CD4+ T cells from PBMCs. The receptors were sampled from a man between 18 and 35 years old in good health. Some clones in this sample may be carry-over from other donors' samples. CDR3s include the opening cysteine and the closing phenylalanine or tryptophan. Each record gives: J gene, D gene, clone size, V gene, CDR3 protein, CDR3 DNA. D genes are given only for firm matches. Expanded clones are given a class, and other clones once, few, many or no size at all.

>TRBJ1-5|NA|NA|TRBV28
CASSLSRGGSFNQPQHF
TGTGCCAGCAGTTTAAGTAGAGGAGGGAGCTTCAATCAGCCCCAGCATTTT
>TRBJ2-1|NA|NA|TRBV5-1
CASSLGLADEQFF
TGCGCCAGCAGCTTAGGCCTGGCCGATGAGCAGTTCTTC
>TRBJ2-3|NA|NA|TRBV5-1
CASSLGSSAQDTQYF
TGCGCCAGCAGCTTGGGCTCTAGCGCCCAAGATACGCAGTATTTT
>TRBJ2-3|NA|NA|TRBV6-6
CASSPGTLGADTQYF
TGTGCCAGCAGTCCCGGGACACTAGGGGCAGATACGCAGTATTTT
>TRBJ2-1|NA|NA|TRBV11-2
CASSPGGMGGRYNEQFF
TGTGCCAGCAGCCCAGGGGGTATGGGCGGGAGATACAATGAGCAGTTCTTC
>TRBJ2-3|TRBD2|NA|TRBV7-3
CASSPAGGPTDTQYF
TGTGCCAGCTCTCCGGCGGGAGGGCCCACAGATACGCAGTATTTT
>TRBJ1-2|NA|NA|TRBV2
CASSLIITEGYTF
TGTGCCAGCAGCCTCATCATAACGGAGGGCTACACCTTC
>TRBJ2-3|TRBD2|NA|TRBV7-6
CASGPGLAGGGSTDTQYF
TGTGCCAGCGGCCCGGGACTAGCGGGAGGGGGAAGCACAGATACGCAGTATTTT
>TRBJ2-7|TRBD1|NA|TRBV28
CASSLPTDRGEQYF
TGTGCCAGCAGTTTACCTACAGACAGGGGCGAGCAGTACTTC
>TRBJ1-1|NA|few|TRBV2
CASSGRTTEAFF
TGTGCCAGCAGTGGCAGAACCACTGAAGCTTTCTTT
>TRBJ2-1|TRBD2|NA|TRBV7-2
CASSLLAGGSEQFF
TGTGCCAGCAGCCTCCTAGCGGGAGGCAGTGAGCAGTTCTTC
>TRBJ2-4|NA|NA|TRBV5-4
CASSLSGGGFSGNIQYF
TGTGCCAGCAGCTTGTCCGGCGGGGGCTTCTCCGGAAACATTCAGTACTTC
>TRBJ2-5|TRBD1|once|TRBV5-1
CASSLLGTAEETQYF
TGCGCCAGCAGCTTGCTCGGGACAGCAGAAGAGACCCAGTACTTC
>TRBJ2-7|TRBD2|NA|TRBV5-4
CASSLGVAGGPISDEQYF
TGTGCCAGCAGCTTGGGAGTAGCGGGAGGGCCGATATCGGACGAGCAGTACTTC
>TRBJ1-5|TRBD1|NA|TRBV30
CAWSPTGGWQPQHF
TGTGCCTGGAGTCCGACAGGGGGCTGGCAGCCCCAGCATTTT
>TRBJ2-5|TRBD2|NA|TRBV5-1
CASSLVPLASGMPGTQYF
TGCGCCAGCAGCTTGGTCCCTCTGGCTAGCGGGATGCCGGGAACCCAGTACTTC
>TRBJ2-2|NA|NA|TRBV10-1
CASSERSRSGELFF
TGCGCCAGCAGTGAGCGGAGTAGGTCCGGGGAGCTGTTTTTT
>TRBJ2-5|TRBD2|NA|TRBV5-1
CASSSASGRWKTQYF
TGCGCCAGCAGCAGCGCAAGCGGGAGGTGGAAGACCCAGTACTTC
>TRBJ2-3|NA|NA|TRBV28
CASSSPGEGATDTQYF
TGTGCCAGCAGTTCACCCGGGGAGGGGGCCACAGATACGCAGTATTTT
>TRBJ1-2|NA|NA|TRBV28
CASSPNEREAYGYTF
TGTGCCAGCAGTCCCAATGAAAGGGAGGCCTATGGCTACACCTTC
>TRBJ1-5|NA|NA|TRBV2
CASSEEQDQPQHF
TGTGCCAGCAGTGAAGAACAGGATCAGCCCCAGCATTTT
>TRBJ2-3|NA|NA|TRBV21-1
CASSKHRPPVGTQYF
TGTGCCAGCAGCAAACATCGGCCCCCCGTAGGTACGCAGTATTTT
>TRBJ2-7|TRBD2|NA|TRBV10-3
CAAQTSGSSYEQYF
TGTGCCGCACAGACTAGCGGGTCTTCCTACGAGCAGTACTTC
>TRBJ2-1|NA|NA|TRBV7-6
CASSLSIQAEYNEQFF
TGTGCCAGCAGCTTGTCTATACAGGCGGAATACAATGAGCAGTTCTTC
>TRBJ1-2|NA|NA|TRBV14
CASSPLVANYGYTF
TGTGCCAGCAGCCCTTTAGTAGCTAACTATGGCTACACCTTC
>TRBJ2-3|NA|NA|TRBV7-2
CASSPDTDTQYF
TGTGCCAGCAGCCCCGACACAGATACGCAGTATTTT
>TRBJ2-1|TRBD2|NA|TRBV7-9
CASSTWPAGGSDEQFF
TGTGCCAGCAGCACATGGCCAGCGGGAGGGTCGGATGAGCAGTTCTTC
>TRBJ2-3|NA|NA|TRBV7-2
CASSLGQTSDTQYF
TGTGCCAGCAGCTTAGGACAGACCTCAGATACGCAGTATTTT
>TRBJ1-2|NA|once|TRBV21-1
CASSRGLGGYTF
TGTGCCAGCAGCAGAGGGCTGGGGGGCTACACCTTC
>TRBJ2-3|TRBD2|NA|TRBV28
CASSLSSGIPDTQYF
TGTGCCAGCAGTTTAAGTAGCGGGATACCGGATACGCAGTATTTT
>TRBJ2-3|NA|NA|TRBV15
CATSRDPGDTQYF
TGTGCCACCAGCAGAGATCCCGGAGATACGCAGTATTTT
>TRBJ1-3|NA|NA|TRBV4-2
CASSQEQQAFSGNTIYF
TGTGCCAGCAGCCAAGAACAGCAGGCCTTCTCTGGAAACACCATATATTTT
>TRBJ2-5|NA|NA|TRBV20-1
CSAKGVETQYF
TGCAGTGCGAAGGGGGTAGAGACCCAGTACTTC
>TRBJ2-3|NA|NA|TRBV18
CASSPRQSTDTQYF
TGTGCCAGCTCACCAAGACAGAGCACAGATACGCAGTATTTT
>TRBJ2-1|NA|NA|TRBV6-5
CASSYGKAFSWNEQFF
TGTGCCAGCAGTTACGGGAAAGCCTTCAGTTGGAATGAGCAGTTCTTC
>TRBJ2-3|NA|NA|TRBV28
CATHVAGVSTDTQYF
TGTGCCACCCATGTGGCGGGCGTAAGCACAGATACGCAGTATTTT
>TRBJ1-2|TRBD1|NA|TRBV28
CASSLAAGGSYGYTF
TGTGCCAGCAGTTTGGCGGCAGGGGGAAGCTATGGCTACACCTTC
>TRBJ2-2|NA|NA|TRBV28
CASSQLNRETGELFF
TGTGCCAGCAGCCAGCTGAACAGAGAAACCGGGGAGCTGTTTTTT
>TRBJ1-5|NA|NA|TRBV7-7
CASSLRSDQPQHF
TGTGCCAGCAGCTTAAGGAGCGATCAGCCCCAGCATTTT
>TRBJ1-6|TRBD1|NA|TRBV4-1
CASSQDGQGRISPLHF
TGCGCCAGCAGCCAAGACGGACAGGGGAGAATTTCACCCCTCCACTTT